The T cell receptor (beta chain) described here comes from a study of immune characteristics of hereditary and idiopathic chronic pancreatitis. In the study overall: The study examined local immune cells and TCRbeta repertoires in the pancreas in hereditary and idiopathic chronic pancreatitis, using control pancreases from organ donors for comparison. Minimal in vitro experimental manipulation of pancreas-infiltrating T cells was the reason the gDNA-based approach was selected. TCRbeta sequencing was performed on roughly 5 control pancreases, roughly seven hereditary chronic pancreatitis pancreases and roughly six idiopathic chronic pancreatitis pancreases. Broad study findings and their caveats: Differences in Vbeta-Jbeta gene family usage, including TRBV10, TRBV19, TRBV23 and TRBV5, were found between hereditary and idiopathic chronic pancreatitis. Because patient tissue could be obtained only at the time of TPIAT, differences in disease duration may have affected the immune findings. The study did not include chronic pancreatitis caused by alcohol use. Among about a dozen chronic pancreatitis patients, the number of productive TCR rearrangements showed a positive correlation with disease severity scores. Compared with controls, both chronic pancreatitis groups had significantly higher TCRbeta repertoire diversity and lower clonality.

Library preparation used the immunoSEQ multiplex PCR assay. From pancreatic genomic DNA, the TCRbeta CDR3 region and adjacent sequences were amplified and sequenced. In the source study's methods: Repertoire diversity was measured as a mean normalized Shannon-Wiener index, alongside productive clonality and productive rearrangement counts. Control and chronic pancreatitis repertoire metrics were compared with the nonparametric Mann-Whitney U test. CDR3beta sequences with identical amino acid composition and length across subjects were defined as shared clonotypes. Here the immuneACCESS table is served through TCRdb, limited to in-frame sequences with V and J called. Missing clones are a known gap in these copies; in checked studies unresolved V genes cover under half, and the rest lacks a known reason. That table furnishes V, J and clone size, whereas the DNA furnished D and trimming. The sample table shows over 12,000 clones, and about 70% are seen once. The ten largest make up around 14% of the sample.

About this clone: Its recognized antigen is unknown. Nothing much larger sits one base from this clone, and base qualities are not available.

Pancreas tissue with chronic pancreatitis was obtained from patients having total pancreatectomy with islet autotransplantation (TPIAT). No known history of diabetes was present in the included chronic pancreatitis patients. Genomic DNA was extracted directly from bulk pancreas tissue, without T cell sorting, for TCRbeta sequencing. At two US centers, pancreas tissues from patients and organ donors were collected on a consecutive basis. CDR1 and CDR2 were assigned from the germline V gene (reference sequence) as MNHEY and SMNVEV. Reading from cysteine to phenylalanine, the CDR3 counts 14 amino acids. Only the CDR3 DNA stays, 42 bases, in frame from base 1. V has 4 bases trimmed and J has 2 bases trimmed; junction bases matching no gene number 4.

The sequenced sample was pancreas tissue with hereditary chronic pancreatitis. Recombination connected TRBV27 to TRBJ1-1, with 7 bases aligning to TRBD1. This clonotype was sampled from a human donor with chronic pancreatitis. The DNA sequence is TGTGCCAGCAGTTCGGGACAGAGAAACACTGAAGCTTTCTTT. The translation is CASSSGQRNTEAFF.